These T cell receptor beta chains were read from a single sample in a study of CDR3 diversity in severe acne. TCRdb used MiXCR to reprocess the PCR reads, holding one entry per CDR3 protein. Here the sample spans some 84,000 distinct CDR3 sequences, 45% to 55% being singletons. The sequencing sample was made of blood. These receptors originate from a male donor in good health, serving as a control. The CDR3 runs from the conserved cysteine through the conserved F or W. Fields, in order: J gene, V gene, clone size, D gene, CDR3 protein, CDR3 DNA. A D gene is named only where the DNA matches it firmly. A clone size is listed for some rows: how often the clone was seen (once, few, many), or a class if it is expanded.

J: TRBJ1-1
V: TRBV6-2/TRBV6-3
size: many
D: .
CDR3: CASSYRLGNTEAFF
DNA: TGTGCCAGCAGTTACAGGTTGGGAAACACTGAAGCTTTCTTT

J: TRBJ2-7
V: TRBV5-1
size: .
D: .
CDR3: CASSLSQGTQGDSYEQYF
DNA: TGCGCCAGCAGCTTGTCCCAGGGGACGCAAGGGGACTCCTACGAGCAGTACTTC

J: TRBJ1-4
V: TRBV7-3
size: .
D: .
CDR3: CASSLLGQPNEKLFF
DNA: TGTGCCAGCAGCCTCCTTGGACAGCCGAATGAAAAACTGTTTTTT

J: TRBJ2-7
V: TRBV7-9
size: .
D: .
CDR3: CASSPWAGYNEQYF
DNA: TGTGCCAGCAGCCCGTGGGCGGGCTACAATGAGCAGTACTTC

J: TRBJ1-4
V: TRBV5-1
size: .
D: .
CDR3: CASSLAENEKLFF
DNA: TGCGCCAGCAGCTTGGCCGAGAATGAAAAACTGTTTTTT

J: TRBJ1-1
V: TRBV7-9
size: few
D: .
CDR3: CASSPGGEGTEAFF
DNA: TGTGCCAGCAGCCCAGGAGGCGAGGGCACTGAAGCTTTCTTT

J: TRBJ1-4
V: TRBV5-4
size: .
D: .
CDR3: CASSRGRGESNEKLFF
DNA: TGTGCCAGCAGCCGCGGCCGGGGGGAATCTAATGAAAAACTGTTTTTT

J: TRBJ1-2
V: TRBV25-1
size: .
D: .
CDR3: CASKGLSNYGYTF
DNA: TGTGCCAGCAAGGGGTTGTCTAACTATGGCTACACCTTC

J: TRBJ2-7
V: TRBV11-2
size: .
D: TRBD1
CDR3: CASSSGTAEQYF
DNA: TGTGCCAGCAGCTCGGGGACAGCCGAGCAGTACTTC

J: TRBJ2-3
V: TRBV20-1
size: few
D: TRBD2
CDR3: CSASLGLAGGTDTQYF
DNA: TGCAGTGCTAGCTTAGGACTAGCGGGAGGCACAGATACGCAGTATTTT

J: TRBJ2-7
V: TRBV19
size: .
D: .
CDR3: CASSISGSSYEQYF
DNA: TGTGCCAGTAGTATCTCGGGGAGCTCCTACGAGCAGTACTTC

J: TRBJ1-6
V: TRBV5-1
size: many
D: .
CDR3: CASSIRQGNSPLHF
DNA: TGCGCCAGCAGTATAAGGCAGGGGAATTCACCCCTCCACTTT

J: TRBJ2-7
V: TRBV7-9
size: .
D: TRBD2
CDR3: CASSLGTGHRGVEQYF
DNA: TGTGCCAGCAGCTTAGGAACCGGACACCGGGGGGTCGAGCAGTACTTC

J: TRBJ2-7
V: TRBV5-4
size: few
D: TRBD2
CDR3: CASSTGGLAGVEQYF
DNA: TGTGCCAGCAGCACGGGCGGACTAGCGGGAGTCGAGCAGTACTTC

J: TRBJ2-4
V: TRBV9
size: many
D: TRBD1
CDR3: CASSPGTGINIQYF
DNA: TGTGCCAGCAGCCCCGGGACAGGGATCAACATTCAGTACTTC

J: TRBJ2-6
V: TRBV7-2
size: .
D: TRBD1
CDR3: CASSPGTGPTGANVLTF
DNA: TGTGCCAGCAGCCCGGGGACAGGGCCTACTGGGGCCAACGTCCTGACTTTC

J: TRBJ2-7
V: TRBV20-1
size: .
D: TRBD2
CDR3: CSARALAGSPYEQYF
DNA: TGCAGTGCTAGAGCCCTAGCGGGGTCCCCATACGAGCAGTACTTC

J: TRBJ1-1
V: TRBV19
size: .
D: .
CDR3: CASSTYTAGGYTEAFF
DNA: TGTGCCAGTAGTACCTACACCGCGGGGGGGTACACTGAAGCTTTCTTT

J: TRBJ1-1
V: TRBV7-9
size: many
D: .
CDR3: CASSLVVGPGQAFF
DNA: TGTGCCAGCAGCTTAGTAGTAGGCCCCGGACAGGCTTTCTTT

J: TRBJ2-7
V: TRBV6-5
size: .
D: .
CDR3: CASSYFDGGQGNYEQYF
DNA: TGTGCCAGCAGTTACTTCGACGGGGGGCAGGGAAACTACGAGCAGTACTTC

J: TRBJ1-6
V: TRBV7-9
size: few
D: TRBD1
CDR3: CASSLGTGRVDSPLHF
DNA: TGTGCCAGCAGCTTAGGGACAGGGCGGGTAGATTCACCCCTCCACTTT

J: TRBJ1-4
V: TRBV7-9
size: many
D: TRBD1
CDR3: CASSSDRTAIGIEKLFF
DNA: TGTGCCAGCAGCTCGGACAGGACCGCTATCGGAATCGAAAAACTGTTTTTT

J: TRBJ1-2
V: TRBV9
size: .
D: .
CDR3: CASSVASGNYGYTF
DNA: TGTGCCAGCAGCGTAGCCTCAGGGAACTATGGCTACACCTTC

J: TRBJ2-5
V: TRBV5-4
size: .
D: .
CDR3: CASSLTRGYQETQYF
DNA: TGTGCCAGCAGCCTAACCCGCGGGTACCAAGAGACCCAGTACTTC

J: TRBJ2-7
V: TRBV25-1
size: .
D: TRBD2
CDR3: CASSKTSDYEQYF
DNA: TGTGCCAGCAGCAAGACTAGCGATTACGAGCAGTACTTC

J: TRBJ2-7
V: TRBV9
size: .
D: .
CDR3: CASSDEGGSYEQYF
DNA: TGTGCCAGCAGCGATGAGGGGGGGTCCTACGAGCAGTACTTC

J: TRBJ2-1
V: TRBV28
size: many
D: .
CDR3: CASSLGGGTPPEAFF
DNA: TGTGCCAGCAGTTTGGGGGGCGGCACACCCCCCGAGGCGTTCTTC

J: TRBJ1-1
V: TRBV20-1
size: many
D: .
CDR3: CSASLRGFTEAFF
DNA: TGCAGTGCTAGTCTGCGGGGTTTTACTGAAGCTTTCTTT

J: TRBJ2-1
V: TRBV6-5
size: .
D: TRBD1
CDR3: CASYSGGSGPDEQFF
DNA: TGTGCCAGCTATTCAGGGGGTTCTGGGCCCGATGAGCAGTTCTTC

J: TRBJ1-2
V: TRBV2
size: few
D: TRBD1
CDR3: CASRPTGQNYGYTF
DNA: TGTGCCAGCAGGCCGACGGGACAGAACTATGGCTACACCTTC

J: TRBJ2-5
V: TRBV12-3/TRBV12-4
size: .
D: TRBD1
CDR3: CASSPGGQEETQYF
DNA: TGTGCCAGCAGCCCAGGGGGCCAGGAAGAGACCCAGTACTTC

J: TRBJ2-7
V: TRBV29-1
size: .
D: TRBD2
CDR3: CSVNGATGGSYEQYF
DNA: TGCAGCGTCAACGGGGCGACGGGAGGGTCCTACGAGCAGTACTTC

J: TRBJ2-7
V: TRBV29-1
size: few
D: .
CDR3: CSVGDTAYEQYF
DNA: TGCAGCGTAGGGGACACAGCCTACGAGCAGTACTTC